These 9 T cell receptor beta chains originate from one sample sequenced in a study of cytomegalovirus exposure and HLA in healthy donors. TCRdb's copy holds only in-frame clones and misses some; the assay was immunoSEQ multiplex PCR. The sample lists 75,000 to 100,000 clones, 96% occurring once. Sequencing was done on a sample of PBMCs. The receptor set was obtained from a man younger than 30 in good health and CMV-seronegative.

V gene TRBV6-5 combines with J gene TRBJ1-4; 7 bases match TRBD1. CDR1 is MNHEY, CDR2 SVGAGI, per germline. The length of the CDR3 is 15 residues. Trimming cost V 2 bases and J 6 bases; bases outside gene matches: 6. The CDR3 bases are TGTGCCAGCAGTTACCGCCCGGGACAGTATGAAAAACTGTTTTTT. Its protein product is CASSYRPGQYEKLFF.

The chain links TRBV7-2 to TRBJ1-2; D unresolved. The CDR3 loop spans 16 amino acids. Germline CDR1 reads SGHTA; CDR2 reads FQGNSA. V was clipped by 4 bases and J by 0 bases, with 15 bases between them. This chain's CDR3 is CASSSRRRPTNYGYTF. The CDR3, as DNA: TGTGCCAGCAGCTCCCGACGGAGACCTACTAACTATGGCTACACCTTC.

V is TRBV5-5 and J is TRBJ1-1; perhaps TRBD1 as D (5 bases). V lost 0 bases and J 0 bases, leaving 9 bases between the germline ends. Germline V gene data show CDR1 as SGHKS and CDR2 as YYEKEE (reference sequence). The CDR3 length is 15 residues. This CDR3 reads CASSLGQLMNTEAFF. DNA of the CDR3: TGTGCCAGCAGCTTGGGACAGCTAATGAACACTGAAGCTTTCTTT.

The genes are TRBV6-5 and TRBJ1-5, with 8 bases fitting TRBD1. This CDR3 spans 14 amino acids. V dropped 3 bases and J dropped 7; count of bases not matched to a gene: 5. Germline V gives CDR1 MNHEY, CDR2 SVGAGI. CDR3 coding DNA: TGTGCCAGCAGTTATGGACAGGGCGAGCAGCCCCAGCATTTT. As protein: CASSYGQGEQPQHF.

This clone was recorded a few times. V is TRBV15 and J is TRBJ1-4; TRBD1 aligns across 10 bases. Trimming removed 0 bases from V and 6 bases from J; junction bases left unmatched: 4. Germline lookup yields CDR1 LNHNV and CDR2 YYDKDF (reference sequence). There are 16 residues in the CDR3. CDR3 sequence: CATSRETGTGDEKLFF. In DNA form, the CDR3 reads TGTGCCACCAGCAGAGAAACCGGGACAGGGGATGAAAAACTGTTTTTT.

This sequence joins TRBV5-4 and TRBJ1-1; perhaps TRBD1 as D (6 bases). V shed 7 bases and J shed 1 base, with 20 bases lying between them. The CDR3 spans 16 residues. CDR1 SGHNT and CDR2 YYREEE come from the germline V gene (reference sequence). In nucleotides, the CDR3 is TGTGCCAGCCGGACAGTGGACTTTCGGAGGAACACTGAAGCTTTCTTT. This encodes CASRTVDFRRNTEAFF.

This clone showed up just once. The chain combines TRBV12-5 with TRBJ1-2, with 9 nucleotides matching TRBD1. J was trimmed by 7 bases and V by 5 bases; bases with no gene match: 14. The CDR3 extends over 16 amino acids. Looked up from germline, CDR1 is LGHNT and CDR2 is FRNRAP. CDR3 in amino acids: CASGVDPGQGTSGYTF. CDR3 nucleotides: TGTGCTAGTGGTGTAGATCCGGGACAGGGAACGAGTGGCTACACCTTC.

The chain carries TRBV5-1 and TRBJ2-1; no firm D call. The V gene's germline CDR1 is SGHRS and CDR2 YFSETQ. The V gene lost 4 bases and the J gene lost 5 bases, with 7 bases spanning the gap. The CDR3 totals 12 residues. DNA for the CDR3: TGCGCCAGCAGCGCCCTAAACAATGAGCAGTTCTTC. Translated: CASSALNNEQFF.

The chain carries TRBV19 and TRBJ1-5; TRBD1 aligns across 9 bases. CDR1 is LNHDA, CDR2 SQIVND, per germline (reference sequence). The V segment lost 6 bases and the J segment 4 bases; nucleotides outside the gene matches: 4. CDR3 length: 14 amino acids. CDR3 DNA: TGTGCCAGTAGCCGGGACAGGGATAATCAGCCCCAGCATTTT. Protein: CASSRDRDNQPQHF. Filled out from reference TRBV19 and TRBJ1-5, the complete variable domain reads DGGITQSPKYLFRKEGQNVTLSCEQNLNHDAMYWYRQDPGQGLRLIYYSQIVNDFQKGDIAEGYSVSREKKESFPLTVTSAQKNPTAFYLCASSRDRDNQPQHFGDGTRLSIL.